Presented here are 2 T cell receptor beta chains from one specimen sequenced in a study of CD8+CD57+ T cells in acquired aplastic anemia. Template material for TCR beta VDJ and CDR3 profiling consisted of genomic DNA. TCRdb analysed the reads with MiXCR anew, one entry per CDR3 protein. Here the sample spans roughly 190,000 distinct CDR3 sequences, around 45% being singletons. Individuals selected for sequencing had exhibited CD8+CD57+ cell expansion on flow cytometry. Sequencing input: sorted CD4+, CD8+, or CD8+CD57+ T cells (not recorded which) from PBMCs. These receptors originate from a human donor with aplastic anemia.

The rearrangement links TRBV19 to TRBJ2-5; perhaps TRBD1 as D (6 bases). The CDR3 spans 14 residues. The V gene lost 6 bases and the J gene lost 7 bases, with 18 bases spanning the gap. Germline V CDR1 and CDR2: LNHDA, SQIVND (reference sequence). The chain's CDR3 is CASSRNRDGGTQYF. The CDR3 DNA follows: TGTGCCAGTAGCAGAAACAGGGACGGCGGGACCCAGTACTTC.

This clonotype was found many times. This chain connects TRBV24-1 to TRBJ2-2; tentative D call: TRBD2 (6 bases). CDR3 length: 14 amino acids. V dropped 4 bases and J dropped 5 bases, with 10 bases sitting between them. In germline, CDR1 is KGHDR, CDR2 SFDVKD. CDR3 protein: CATSDPGGTGELFF. CDR3 coding DNA: TGTGCCACCAGTGACCCCGGGGGTACCGGGGAGCTGTTTTTT.